Each of the 30 T cell receptor beta chains below was sequenced from the same sample in a study of T cell responses to AZD1222 COVID-19 vaccine (dated by TCRdb to the early 2020s). Libraries were constructed by the immunoSEQ multiplex PCR assay. TCRdb took over this immuneACCESS table, retaining in-frame rearrangements with V and J assigned. Such tables are incomplete; in checked studies, under half of the missing clones stem from an unresolved V gene, and the remainder is unexplained. This sample lists roughly 260,000 clones; 85% to 95% were detected once. Approximately 0.52% of the sample is held by the ten biggest clonotypes. What this sample's time point label stands for: baseline before first vaccination. The sequenced sample was peripheral blood, obtained on day 0 of AZD1222 vaccination. These receptors were obtained from an adult in good health.

CDR3 nucleotides: TGCGCCAGCAGCCCCCGGACTAGCGGGCAGTACAATGAGCAGTTCTTC. This gives the protein CASSPRTSGQYNEQFF. The chain couples TRBV4-1 to TRBJ2-1; TRBD2 agrees at 11 bases. Germline V gene lookup returns CDR1 MGHRA and CDR2 YSYEKL. V was clipped by 4 bases and J by 4 bases; unmatched bases: 6. The CDR3 spans 16 residues.

J is TRBJ2-3 and V is TRBV7-8; 9 bases match TRBD2. V shed 1 base and J 1 base; nucleotides not matched to a gene: 9. Germline values: CDR1 SGHVS, CDR2 FQNEAQ. CDR3 length: 18 amino acids. The CDR3 loop reads CASSLGTSGWGGTDTQYF. CDR3 DNA sequence: TGTGCCAGCAGCTTAGGAACTAGCGGGTGGGGGGGCACAGATACGCAGTATTTT.

In the case of this clone: The junction and the germline gene differ at one end; a read error may be behind it. The rearrangement uses TRBV7-9 and TRBJ1-2; no definite D call. Germline V gene lookup returns CDR1 SEHNR and CDR2 FQNEAQ (reference sequence). The CDR3 totals 11 residues. CDR3 in amino acids: CASSSRVSQAF. The CDR3 DNA follows: TGTGCCAGCAGCTCTAGGGTCAGTCAGGCCTTC.

The J gene is TRBJ2-7, the V gene TRBV7-2; 7 positions agree with TRBD2. This CDR3 is built from 14 residues. Germline lookup yields CDR1 SGHTA and CDR2 FQGNSA. With 3 bases clipped from V and 5 bases from J, the junction kept 7 bases outside the gene matches. The DNA of the CDR3 is TGTGCCAGCAGCTTGGGGGGGAATCGCGACGAGCAGTACTTC. Translation gives CASSLGGNRDEQYF.

This clone is a singleton in its sample. This sequence joins TRBV10-2 and TRBJ2-3, with no clear D. Trimming took 3 bases from V and 7 from J, leaving 5 bases between them. The CDR3 extends over 11 amino acids. The germline gives CDR1 WSHSY, CDR2 SAAADI. In nucleotides, the CDR3 is TGCGCCAGCAGTGATGAGTATACGCAGTATTTT. It specifies CASSDEYTQYF.

The CDR3: CASSPTMGTGVGNEQFF. The CDR3 coding sequence is TGTGCCAGCTCACCAACGATGGGGACAGGGGTTGGGAATGAGCAGTTCTTC. This chain links TRBV18 with TRBJ2-1; TRBD1 agrees at 10 bases. V trimming: 2 bases; J trimming: 7 bases; junction bases outside the gene matches: 11. This CDR3 is built from 17 residues. Germline CDR1 KGHSH, CDR2 LQKENI.

V and J are TRBV5-4 and TRBJ2-2; no clear D. This CDR3 spans 12 amino acids. The germline V gene has CDR1 SGHNT and CDR2 YYREEE (reference sequence). The V gene lost 0 bases and the J gene lost 3 bases, with 0 bases spanning the gap. The CDR3 here is CASSLDTGELFF. The CDR3 DNA is TGTGCCAGCAGCTTGGACACCGGGGAGCTGTTTTTT.

V gene TRBV6-5 combines with J gene TRBJ1-5; D gene unclear. Trimming left V 2 bases short and J 9 bases short, with 8 bases between. Germline V lookup: CDR1 MNHEY, CDR2 SVGAGI. CDR3 size: 12 residues. The DNA of the CDR3 is TGTGCCAGCAGTTACCCCCGGGGGCCCCAGCATTTT. Amino acid sequence: CASSYPRGPQHF.

The chain recombines TRBV23-1 with TRBJ1-1, with 8 bases matching TRBD1. TRBV23-1 is sorted into the ORF group, with uncertain function. J was trimmed by 3 bases and V by 1 base; bases with no gene match: 4. The CDR3 sequence is 15 residues long. The CDR3 loop is CASSQWTGKHTEAFF. CDR3 nucleotides: TGCGCCAGCAGTCAATGGACAGGGAAGCACACTGAAGCTTTCTTT.

This chain links TRBV18 with TRBJ1-3, with D hard to call. Germline lookup yields CDR1 KGHSH and CDR2 LQKENI. The CDR3 length is 16 residues. V lost 3 bases and J lost 0, with 12 bases in between. CDR3: CASSPRTVVSGNTIYF. The CDR3 DNA follows: TGTGCCAGCTCACCGAGGACGGTGGTCTCTGGAAACACCATATATTTT. Looking up the rest from reference TRBV18 and TRBJ1-3 gives the full variable domain: NAGVMQNPRHLVRRRGQEARLRCSPMKGHSHVYWYRQLPEEGLKFMVYLQKENIIDESGMPKERFSAEFPKEGPSILRIQQVVRGDSAAYFCASSPRTVVSGNTIYFGEGSWLTVV.

About this clone: The sample carries other DNA sequences with the same CDR3. The chain couples TRBV6-5 to TRBJ1-2, with 11 bases that match TRBD1. V trimming: 0 bases; J trimming: 8 bases; junction bases outside the gene matches: 5. CDR3 size: 15 residues. Germline CDR1 and CDR2: MNHEY and SVGAGI. CDR3 loop: CASSYSRTGGNGYTF. The CDR3 bases are TGTGCCAGCAGTTACTCCAGGACAGGGGGCAACGGCTACACCTTC.

The chain carries TRBV6-2 or TRBV6-3 and TRBJ1-1, with a weak D call TRBD1 (6 bases). Germline V CDR1 and CDR2: MNHEY, SVGEGT. Trimming pared 3 bases from V and 7 bases from J, leaving 9 bases between. The CDR3 runs 12 residues. The CDR3 loop reads CASSYRTDEAFF. DNA for the CDR3: TGTGCCAGCAGTTATAGGACAGATGAAGCTTTCTTT.

The rearrangement links TRBV5-1 to TRBJ2-2; D is uncertain. The CDR3 has 14 residues. Trimming stripped 5 bases from V and 2 bases from J, with 10 bases between. CDR1 and CDR2 (germline): SGHRS, YFSETQ. DNA for the CDR3: TGCGCCAGCAGGTCGTTCTACAACACCGGGGAGCTGTTTTTT. It encodes CASRSFYNTGELFF. The variable domain in full, completed from reference TRBV5-1 and TRBJ2-2, reads KAGVTQTPRYLIKTRGQQVTLSCSPISGHRSVSWYQQTPGQGLQFLFEYFSETQRNKGNFPGRFSGRQFSNSRSEMNVSTLELGDSALYLCASRSFYNTGELFFGEGSRLTVL.

This CDR3 reads CASSPWTSSSNEQFF. CDR3 bases: TGTGCCAGCAGCCCGTGGACTAGCTCATCCAATGAGCAGTTCTTC. The chain combines TRBV7-6 with TRBJ2-1, with TRBD2 identical over 8 bases. Germline V CDR1 and CDR2: SGHVS, FNYEAQ. Trimming removed 5 bases from V and 6 bases from J; junction bases left unmatched: 9. This CDR3 has 15 amino acids. Full variable domain (outside the CDR3, taken from reference TRBV7-6 and TRBJ2-1): GAGVSQSPRYKVTKRGQDVALRCDPISGHVSLYWYRQALGQGPEFLTYFNYEAQQDKSGLPNDRFSAERPEGSISTLTIQRTEQRDSAMYRCASSPWTSSSNEQFFGPGTRLTVL.

This chain uses TRBV29-1 with TRBJ2-3; 7 bases match TRBD1. CDR1 and CDR2 from the germline V gene are SQVTM and ANQGSEA. The length of the CDR3 is 15 residues. After removal of 4 bases from V and 0 bases from J, the junction contained 7 bases not matched to a gene. CDR3 sequence: CSVGLPGGSTDTQYF. The CDR3 coding sequence is TGCAGCGTTGGACTGCCAGGGGGTAGCACAGATACGCAGTATTTT.

The chain has TRBV29-1 and TRBJ1-1, with no clear D. Deletions cut 7 bases from V and 1 base from J, with 13 bases between. This CDR3 spans 13 amino acids. Germline CDR1 reads SQVTM; CDR2 reads ANQGSEA. CDR3 sequence reads: CSADAGPNTEAFF. The CDR3 DNA is TGCAGCGCCGACGCGGGCCCGAACACTGAAGCTTTCTTT.

The gene calls are TRBV28 and TRBJ1-2; D remains ambiguous. There are 13 residues in the CDR3. Trimming left V 5 bases short and J 2 bases short, with 9 bases between. Germline V gene lookup returns CDR1 MDHEN and CDR2 SYDVKM. The CDR3 here is CASSRVENYGYTF. The CDR3 coding sequence is TGTGCCAGCAGTCGAGTGGAGAACTATGGCTACACCTTC.

This rearrangement joins TRBV12-3 or TRBV12-4 to TRBJ2-5, with D possibly being TRBD1 (6 bases). The CDR3 consists of 13 residues. Trimming stripped 3 bases from V and 5 bases from J, with 10 bases between. CDR3 loop: CASSFGQRETQYF. The CDR3 DNA follows: TGTGCCAGCAGTTTTGGACAGCGGGAGACCCAGTACTTC.

The chain couples TRBV9 to TRBJ2-2; 9 bases map to TRBD1. V lost 0 bases to trimming and J lost 5 bases; unmatched junction nucleotides: 8. Germline values: CDR1 SGDLS, CDR2 YYNGEE. This CDR3 comprises 17 residues. This CDR3 reads CASSVAGTGILTGELFF. Here the CDR3 DNA reads TGTGCCAGCAGCGTAGCGGGGACAGGGATTTTGACCGGGGAGCTGTTTTTT. Supplemented by reference TRBV9 and TRBJ2-2, the full variable domain reads DSGVTQTPKHLITATGQRVTLRCSPRSGDLSVYWYQQSLDQGLQFLIQYYNGEERAKGNILERFSAQQFPDLHSELNLSSLELGDSALYFCASSVAGTGILTGELFFGEGSRLTVL.

J is TRBJ2-1 and V is TRBV4-1; TRBD1 agrees at 7 bases. With 2 bases clipped from V and 4 bases from J, the junction kept 11 bases outside the gene matches. CDR3 length equals 17 residues. The germline V gene has CDR1 MGHRA and CDR2 YSYEKL. The DNA of the CDR3 is TGCGCCAGCAGCCAATTGGGGAAGGGGGCGCGGTACAATGAGCAGTTCTTC. This codes for CASSQLGKGARYNEQFF.

The rearrangement joins TRBV3-1 (or the pseudogene TRBV3-2) to TRBJ1-4; D is unresolved. This CDR3 has 11 amino acids. Trimming left V 6 bases short and J 5 bases short, with 4 bases between. The germline gives CDR1 LGHDT, CDR2 YNNKEL (reference sequence). CDR3 amino acids: CASRGNEKLFF. In DNA form, the CDR3 reads TGTGCCAGCAGGGGGAATGAAAAACTGTTTTTT.

The chain is built from TRBV10-3 and TRBJ2-3; D gene ambiguous. V lost 3 bases, J lost 3 bases, and 13 bases lay in between. Germline V gene sequence: CDR1 ENHRY, CDR2 SYGVKD. This CDR3 has 15 amino acids. DNA of the CDR3: TGTGCCATCAGTGAAGGAAAGGGATTTACAGATACGCAGTATTTT. This codes for CAISEGKGFTDTQYF.

This sequence joins TRBV11-2 and TRBJ2-7, with a tentative D call TRBD2 (6 bases). This CDR3 has 17 amino acids. CDR1 and CDR2 from the germline V gene are SGHAT and FQNNGV. The ends were cut back, 1 base at V and 3 bases at J, with 19 bases in the middle. As DNA, the CDR3 is TGTGCCAGCAGCTTAGCCTCCCCCGGGAGCTCTAACTACGAGCAGTACTTC. Translating gives CASSLASPGSSNYEQYF.

The chain couples TRBV3-1 (or the pseudogene TRBV3-2) to TRBJ2-5; D unclear. V lost 0 bases and J 6 bases, leaving 8 bases between the germline ends. Per the germline V gene, CDR1 is LGHDT and CDR2 is YNNKEL (reference sequence). This CDR3 contains 13 residues. The CDR3 DNA sequence: TGTGCCAGCAGCCAAGAGGGTTTCCAGACCCAGTACTTC. It encodes CASSQEGFQTQYF.

A note on this clone: Other DNA variants within this sample encode the same CDR3. The rearrangement uses TRBV28 and TRBJ2-7; D perhaps matches TRBD2 (6 bases). This CDR3 comprises 12 residues. V was pared by 2 bases and J by 4 bases, with 6 bases between. Germline V lookup: CDR1 MDHEN, CDR2 SYDVKM. CDR3 residues: CASSLGGYEQYF. Here the CDR3 DNA reads TGTGCCAGCAGTTTAGGGGGGTACGAGCAGTACTTC.

V is TRBV1 and J is TRBJ1-2. TRBV1 has pseudogene status. The CDR3 length is 9 residues. For the CDR3, the DNA is TGCACCAAAAACTATGGCTACACCTTC. Amino acids: CTKNYGYTF.

The chain is built from TRBV7-2 and TRBJ1-2; weak D call: TRBD1 (5 bases). This CDR3 contains 15 residues. V dropped 1 base and J dropped 4 bases, with 13 bases sitting between them. CDR1 and CDR2 (germline): SGHTA, FQGNSA. The DNA for the CDR3 is TGTGCCAGCAGCTTAGTGGTCAGGGAAAGCTATGGCTACACCTTC. This sequence encodes CASSLVVRESYGYTF.

V is TRBV5-8 and J is TRBJ2-5; D is perhaps TRBD1 (6 bases). Per the germline V gene, CDR1 is SGHTS and CDR2 is YDEGEE. Trimming stripped 4 bases from V and 2 bases from J, with 18 bases between. The CDR3 is 16 amino acids. The DNA of the CDR3 is TGTGCCAGCAGCACGGGGACACTCTACCCTCAAGAGACCCAGTACTTC. Protein sequence: CASSTGTLYPQETQYF. Together with reference TRBV5-8 and TRBJ2-5, the CDR3 gives the full variable domain: EAGVTQSPTHLIKTRGQQATLRCSPISGHTSVYWYQQALGLGLQFLLWYDEGEERNRGNFPPRFSGRQFPNYSSELNVNALELEDSALYLCASSTGTLYPQETQYFGPGTRLLVL.

The CDR3 DNA follows: TGTGCCAGCAGGGGGGGACAGGGTTTGATGACTGAAGCTTTCTTT. It is translated as CASRGGQGLMTEAFF. The chain recombines TRBV6-4 with TRBJ1-1; 9 bases align to TRBD1. Unmatched junction bases numbered 10, after V lost 6 bases and J lost 5 bases. CDR3 length equals 15 residues. Germline assignment: CDR1 MRHNA and CDR2 SNTAGT.

The V call is TRBV28, the J call TRBJ1-1, with a possible D match to TRBD1 (6 bases). CDR3 length: 14 residues. V lost 6 bases and J 6 bases, leaving 17 bases between the germline ends. CDR1 is MDHEN and CDR2 is SYDVKM in the germline V gene. The CDR3 loop reads CASSTYRGSAEAFF. The CDR3 DNA sequence: TGTGCCAGCAGCACGTATAGGGGGTCAGCTGAAGCTTTCTTT.